This T cell receptor (beta chain) is from a study of cytomegalovirus exposure and HLA in healthy donors. Study-level results: Three chains tied to CMV proved CMV antigen-specific in vitro.

This clone came up a few times. Its antigen is currently unknown. Amplification used 60 Vbeta primers and 13 Jbeta primers. Sequenced by immunoSEQ multiplex PCR; TCRdb stores in-frame clones only, minus some. The sample yields about 99,000 clones, roughly 9.1% seen once. Germline V CDR1 and CDR2: LNHDA, SQIVND (reference sequence). Trimming at V came to 7 bases and at J to 3 bases, leaving 6 bases not matched to a gene. The CDR3 contains 14 residues. The receptor's source is a man aged 40-49 years in good health and CMV-seropositive. The J gene is TRBJ2-7, the V gene TRBV19; TRBD2 matches at 10 bases. Sequencing was carried out using PBMCs. The CDR3 coding sequence is TGTGCCAGTACCGCGACTAGCGGGCTCTACGAGCAGTACTTC. This sequence encodes CASTATSGLYEQYF.